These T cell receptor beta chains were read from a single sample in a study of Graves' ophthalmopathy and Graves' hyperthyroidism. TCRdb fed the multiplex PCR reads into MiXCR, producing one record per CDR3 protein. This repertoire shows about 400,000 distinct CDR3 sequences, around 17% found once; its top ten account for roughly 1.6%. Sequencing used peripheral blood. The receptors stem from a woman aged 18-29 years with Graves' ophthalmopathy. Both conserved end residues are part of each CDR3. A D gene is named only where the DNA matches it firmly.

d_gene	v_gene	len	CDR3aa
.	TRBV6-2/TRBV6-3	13	CASSDERVDPQHF
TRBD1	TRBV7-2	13	CASQKDRFDEQYF
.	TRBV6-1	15	CASSEYGGAGETQYF
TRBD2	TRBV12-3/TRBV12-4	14	CASSFREGAGELFF
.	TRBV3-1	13	CASSQETDYGYTF
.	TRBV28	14	CASSLYRVNTEAFF
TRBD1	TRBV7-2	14	CASSRGQAAYEQYF
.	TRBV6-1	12	CASRSRDGEQYF
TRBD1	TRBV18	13	CASSPQGANGYTF
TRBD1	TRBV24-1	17	CATSDTRPGQGNQPQHF
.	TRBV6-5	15	CASSYFLSGANVLTF
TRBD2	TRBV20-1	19	CSARDWATSGDPNTGELFF
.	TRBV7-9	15	CASSPPSEGSYGYTF
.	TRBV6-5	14	CASLYRDASYEQYF
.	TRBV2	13	CASISYIGSPLHF
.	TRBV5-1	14	CASSQEGGNTEAFF
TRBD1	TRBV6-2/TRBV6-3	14	CASSLVERDSEAFF
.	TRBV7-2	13	CASSVRDTYEQYF
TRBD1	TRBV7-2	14	CASSWGQVHTEAFF
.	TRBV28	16	CASTPDRRPDRYEQYF
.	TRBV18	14	CASSPSGSHQPQHF
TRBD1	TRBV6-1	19	CASSEEQGALPLAKNIQYF
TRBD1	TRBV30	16	CAWSGKGAPPHYGYTF
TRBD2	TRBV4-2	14	CASSQDRGEETQYF
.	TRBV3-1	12	CASRSLWGEAFF
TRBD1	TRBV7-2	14	CASSPRGPAQPQHF
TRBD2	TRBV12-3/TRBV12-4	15	CASSPTSGGAATQYF
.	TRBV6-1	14	CASSTLRRDYGYTF
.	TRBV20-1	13	CSARRRSYQTQYF
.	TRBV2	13	CASSALQGNGYTF
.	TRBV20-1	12	CSASLRRLGQYF
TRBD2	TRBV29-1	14	CSVESGTPSYEQYF
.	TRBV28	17	CASSLYGQKFSDSPLHF